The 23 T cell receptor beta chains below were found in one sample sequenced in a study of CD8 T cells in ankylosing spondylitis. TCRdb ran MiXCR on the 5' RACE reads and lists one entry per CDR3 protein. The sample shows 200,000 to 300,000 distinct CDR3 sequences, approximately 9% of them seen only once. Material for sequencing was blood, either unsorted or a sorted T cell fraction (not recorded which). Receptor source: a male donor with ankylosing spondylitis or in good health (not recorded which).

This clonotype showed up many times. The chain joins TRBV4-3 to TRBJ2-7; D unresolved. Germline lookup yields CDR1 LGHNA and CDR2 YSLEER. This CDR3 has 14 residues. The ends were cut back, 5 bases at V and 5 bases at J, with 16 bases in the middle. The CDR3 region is CASSVSIALNEQYF. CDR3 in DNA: TGCGCCAGCAGCGTTTCCATAGCCCTGAACGAGCAGTACTTC.

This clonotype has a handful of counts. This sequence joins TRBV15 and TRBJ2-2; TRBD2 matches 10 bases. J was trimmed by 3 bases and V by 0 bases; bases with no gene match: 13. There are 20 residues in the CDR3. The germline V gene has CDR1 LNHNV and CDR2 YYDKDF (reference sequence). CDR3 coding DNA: TGTGCCACCAGCAGAGATCAGCTTTTAGCGGGAGGAGGGGACACCGGGGAGCTGTTTTTT. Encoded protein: CATSRDQLLAGGGDTGELFF.

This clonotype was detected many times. CDR3 DNA sequence: TGCAGTGCTAGAGACCCTAGCGAGGGGCCCTACGAGCAGTACTTC. Protein: CSARDPSEGPYEQYF. This sequence joins TRBV20-1 and TRBJ2-7, with a tentative D call TRBD2 (6 bases). V dropped 0 bases and J dropped 2 bases, with 14 bases sitting between them. Per germline, CDR1 DFQATT and CDR2 SNEGSKA (reference sequence). CDR3 length equals 15 residues.

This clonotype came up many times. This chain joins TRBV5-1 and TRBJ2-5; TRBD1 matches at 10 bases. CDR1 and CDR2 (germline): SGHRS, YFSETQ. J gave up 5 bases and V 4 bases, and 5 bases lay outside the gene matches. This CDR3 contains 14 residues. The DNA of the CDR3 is TGCGCCAGCAGCATGACAGGGGGCTATGAGACCCAGTACTTC. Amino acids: CASSMTGGYETQYF.

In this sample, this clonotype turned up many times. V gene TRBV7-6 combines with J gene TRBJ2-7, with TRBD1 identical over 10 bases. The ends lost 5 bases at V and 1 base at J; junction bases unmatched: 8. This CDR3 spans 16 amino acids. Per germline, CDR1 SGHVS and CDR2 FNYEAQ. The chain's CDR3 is CASSLRGDRGSYEQYF. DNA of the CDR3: TGTGCCAGCAGCCTAAGGGGGGACAGGGGTTCCTACGAGCAGTACTTC. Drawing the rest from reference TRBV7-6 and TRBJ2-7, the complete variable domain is GAGVSQSPRYKVTKRGQDVALRCDPISGHVSLYWYRQALGQGPEFLTYFNYEAQQDKSGLPNDRFSAERPEGSISTLTIQRTEQRDSAMYRCASSLRGDRGSYEQYFGPGTRLTVT.

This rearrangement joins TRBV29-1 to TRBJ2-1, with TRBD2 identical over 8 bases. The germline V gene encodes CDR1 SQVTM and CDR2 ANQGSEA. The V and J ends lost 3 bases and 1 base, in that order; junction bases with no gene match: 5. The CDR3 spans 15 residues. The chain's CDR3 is CSVESGRRSYNEQFF. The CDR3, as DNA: TGCAGCGTTGAGAGCGGGAGACGTTCCTACAATGAGCAGTTCTTC.

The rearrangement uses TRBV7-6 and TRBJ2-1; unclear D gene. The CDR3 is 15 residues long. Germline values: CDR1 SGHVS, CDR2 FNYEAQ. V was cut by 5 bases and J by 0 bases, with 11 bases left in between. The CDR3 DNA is TGTGCCAGCAGCCGCCTAGATAACTCCTACAATGAGCAGTTCTTC. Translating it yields CASSRLDNSYNEQFF. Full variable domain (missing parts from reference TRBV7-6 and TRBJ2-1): GAGVSQSPRYKVTKRGQDVALRCDPISGHVSLYWYRQALGQGPEFLTYFNYEAQQDKSGLPNDRFSAERPEGSISTLTIQRTEQRDSAMYRCASSRLDNSYNEQFFGPGTRLTVL.

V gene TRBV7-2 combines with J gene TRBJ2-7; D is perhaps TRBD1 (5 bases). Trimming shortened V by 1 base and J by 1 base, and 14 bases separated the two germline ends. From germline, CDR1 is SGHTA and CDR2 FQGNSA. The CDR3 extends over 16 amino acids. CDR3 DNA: TGTGCCAGCAGCTTAGAGATAGGGGCCAGGTCCTACGAGCAGTACTTC. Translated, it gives CASSLEIGARSYEQYF.

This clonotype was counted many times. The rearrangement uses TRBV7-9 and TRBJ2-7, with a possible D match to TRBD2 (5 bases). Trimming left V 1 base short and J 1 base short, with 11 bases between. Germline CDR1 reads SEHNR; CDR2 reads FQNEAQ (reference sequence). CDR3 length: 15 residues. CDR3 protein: CASSLESDWSYEQYF. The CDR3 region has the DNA TGTGCCAGCAGCTTAGAGTCGGACTGGTCCTACGAGCAGTACTTC. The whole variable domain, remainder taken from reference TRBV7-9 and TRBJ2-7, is DTGVSQNPRHKITKRGQNVTFRCDPISEHNRLYWYRQTLGQGPEFLTYFQNEAQLEKSRLLSDRFSAERPKGSFSTLEIQRTEQGDSAMYLCASSLESDWSYEQYFGPGTRLTVT.

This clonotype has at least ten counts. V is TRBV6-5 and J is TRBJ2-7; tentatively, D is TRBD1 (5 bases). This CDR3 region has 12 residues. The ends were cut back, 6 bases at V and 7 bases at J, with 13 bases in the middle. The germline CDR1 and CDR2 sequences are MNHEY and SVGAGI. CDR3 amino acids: CASSPRVGEQYF. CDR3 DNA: TGTGCCAGCAGCCCCAGGGTGGGGGAGCAGTACTTC.

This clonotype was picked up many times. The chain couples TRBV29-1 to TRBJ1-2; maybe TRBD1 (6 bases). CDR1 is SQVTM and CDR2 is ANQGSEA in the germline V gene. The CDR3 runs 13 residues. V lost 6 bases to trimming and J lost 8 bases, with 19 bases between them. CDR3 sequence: CSVPRDTDVGYTF. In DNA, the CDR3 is TGCAGCGTGCCCCGGGACACTGACGTAGGCTACACCTTC.

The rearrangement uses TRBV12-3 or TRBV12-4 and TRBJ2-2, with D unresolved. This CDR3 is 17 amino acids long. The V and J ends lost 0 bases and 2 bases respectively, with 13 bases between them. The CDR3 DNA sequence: TGTGCCAGCAGTTTAGCCCGTTTAACGGTAAACACCGGGGAGCTGTTTTTT. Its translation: CASSLARLTVNTGELFF.

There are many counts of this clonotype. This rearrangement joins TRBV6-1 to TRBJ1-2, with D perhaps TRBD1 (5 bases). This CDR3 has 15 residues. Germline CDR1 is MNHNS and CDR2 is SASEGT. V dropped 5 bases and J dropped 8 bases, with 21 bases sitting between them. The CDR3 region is CASSLRDGYGGGYTF. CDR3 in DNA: TGTGCCAGCAGTCTCCGGGACGGCTATGGAGGAGGCTACACCTTC.

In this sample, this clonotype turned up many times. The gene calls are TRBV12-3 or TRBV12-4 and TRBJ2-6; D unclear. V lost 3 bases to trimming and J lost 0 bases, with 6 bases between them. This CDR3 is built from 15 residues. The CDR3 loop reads CASSLMNSGANVLTF. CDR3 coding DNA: TGTGCCAGCAGTTTGATGAACTCTGGGGCCAACGTCCTGACTTTC.

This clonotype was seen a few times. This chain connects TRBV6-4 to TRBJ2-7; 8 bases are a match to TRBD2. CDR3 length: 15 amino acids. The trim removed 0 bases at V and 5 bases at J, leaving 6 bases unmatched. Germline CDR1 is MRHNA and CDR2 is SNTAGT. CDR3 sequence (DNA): TGTGCCAGCAGTGACTCGAGTGTGACTAGCGACGAGCAGTACTTC. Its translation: CASSDSSVTSDEQYF.

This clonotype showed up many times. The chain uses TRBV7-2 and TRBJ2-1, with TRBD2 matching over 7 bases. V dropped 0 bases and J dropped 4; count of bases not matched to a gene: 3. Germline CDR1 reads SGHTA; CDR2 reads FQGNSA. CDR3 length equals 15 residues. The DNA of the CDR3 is TGTGCCAGCAGCTTAGCAAGCGGGGCTTACAATGAGCAGTTCTTC. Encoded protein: CASSLASGAYNEQFF.

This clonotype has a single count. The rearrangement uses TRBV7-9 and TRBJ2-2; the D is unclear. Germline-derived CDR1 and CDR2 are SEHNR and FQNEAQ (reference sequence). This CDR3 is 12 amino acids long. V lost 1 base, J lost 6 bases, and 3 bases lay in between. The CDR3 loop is CASSLDAGELFF. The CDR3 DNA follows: TGTGCCAGCAGCTTAGATGCCGGGGAGCTGTTTTTT.

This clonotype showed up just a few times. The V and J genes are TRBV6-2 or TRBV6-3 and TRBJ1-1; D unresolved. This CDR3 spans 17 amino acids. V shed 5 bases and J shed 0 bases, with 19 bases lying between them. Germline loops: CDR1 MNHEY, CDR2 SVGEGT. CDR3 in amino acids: CASSASHLQEMNTEAFF. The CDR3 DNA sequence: TGTGCCAGCAGTGCGAGCCACCTCCAAGAGATGAACACTGAAGCTTTCTTT.

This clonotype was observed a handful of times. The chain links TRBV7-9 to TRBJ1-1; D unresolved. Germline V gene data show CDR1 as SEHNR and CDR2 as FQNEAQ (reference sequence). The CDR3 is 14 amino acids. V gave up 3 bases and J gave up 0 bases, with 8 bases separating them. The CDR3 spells CASSFGGVNTEAFF. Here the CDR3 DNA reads TGTGCCAGCAGCTTCGGTGGAGTGAACACTGAAGCTTTCTTT.

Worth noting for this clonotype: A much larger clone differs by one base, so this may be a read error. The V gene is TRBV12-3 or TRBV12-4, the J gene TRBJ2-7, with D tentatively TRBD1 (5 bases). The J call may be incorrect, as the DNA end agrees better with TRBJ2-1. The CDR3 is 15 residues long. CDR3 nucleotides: TGTGCCAGCAGTTTATCAGGACAAGTATCCGACGAGCAGTTCTTC. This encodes CASSLSGQVSDEQFF.

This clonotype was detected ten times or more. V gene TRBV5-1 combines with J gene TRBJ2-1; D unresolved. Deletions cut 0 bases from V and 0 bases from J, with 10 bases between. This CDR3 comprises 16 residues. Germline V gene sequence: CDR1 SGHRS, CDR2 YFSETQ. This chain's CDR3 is CASSLERGSSYNEQFF. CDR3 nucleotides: TGCGCCAGCAGCTTGGAGCGCGGTAGCTCCTACAATGAGCAGTTCTTC.

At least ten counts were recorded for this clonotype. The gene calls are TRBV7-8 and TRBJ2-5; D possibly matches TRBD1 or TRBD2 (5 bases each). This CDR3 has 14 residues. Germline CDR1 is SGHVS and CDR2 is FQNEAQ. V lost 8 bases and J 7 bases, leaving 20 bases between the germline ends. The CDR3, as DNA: TGTGCCAGCGGGCGGACACTAGAACTTGGGACCCAGTACTTC. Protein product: CASGRTLELGTQYF.

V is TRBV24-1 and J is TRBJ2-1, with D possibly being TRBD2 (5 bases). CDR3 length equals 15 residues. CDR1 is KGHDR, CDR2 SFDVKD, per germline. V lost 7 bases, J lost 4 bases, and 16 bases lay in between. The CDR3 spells CATSRGGSHYNEQFF. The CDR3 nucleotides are TGTGCCACCAGCCGCGGTGGGAGCCATTACAATGAGCAGTTCTTC.